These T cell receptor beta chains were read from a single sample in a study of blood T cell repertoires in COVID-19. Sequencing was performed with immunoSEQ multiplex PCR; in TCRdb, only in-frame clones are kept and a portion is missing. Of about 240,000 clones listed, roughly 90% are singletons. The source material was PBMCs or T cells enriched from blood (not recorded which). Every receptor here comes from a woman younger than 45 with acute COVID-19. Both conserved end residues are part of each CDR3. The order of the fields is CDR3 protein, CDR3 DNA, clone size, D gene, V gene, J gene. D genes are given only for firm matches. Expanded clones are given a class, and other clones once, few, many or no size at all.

CASSRGTAGNQPQHF	TGTGCCAGTAGTAGGGGGACAGCTGGGAATCAGCCCCAGCATTTT	-	TRBD1	TRBV19	TRBJ1-5
CAISASQGDYGYTF	TGTGCCATCAGTGCCTCACAGGGAGACTATGGCTACACCTTC	-	-	TRBV10-3	TRBJ1-2
CASSPGTGRPNTEAFF	TGTGCCAGCAGCCCGGGGACAGGGAGACCGAACACTGAAGCTTTCTTT	-	TRBD1	TRBV3-1/TRBV3-2	TRBJ1-1
CAWIGPGEGTDTQYF	TGTGCCTGGATTGGGCCGGGGGAAGGCACAGATACGCAGTATTTT	-	-	TRBV30	TRBJ2-3
CASGVNQPQHF	TGTGCCAGCGGAGTCAATCAGCCCCAGCATTTT	-	-	TRBV7-9	TRBJ1-5
CAISTGSSYEQYF	TGTGCCATCAGTACGGGGAGCTCCTACGAGCAGTACTTC	-	-	TRBV10-3	TRBJ2-7
CASTSSGQVNQPQHF	TGTGCCAGCACCAGCAGTGGACAGGTCAATCAGCCCCAGCATTTT	-	TRBD1	TRBV6-6	TRBJ1-5
CASRRQPNQPQHF	TGTGCCAGCAGGCGACAGCCCAATCAGCCCCAGCATTTT	-	-	TRBV12-3/TRBV12-4	TRBJ1-5
CASSLQGPGLAGYEQYF	TGTGCCAGCAGCTTACAAGGGCCCGGACTAGCGGGCTACGAGCAGTACTTC	-	TRBD2	TRBV7-2	TRBJ2-7
CASSSIPRTGGVYGYTF	TGTGCCAGCAGTTCGATACCGAGGACAGGGGGTGTCTATGGCTACACCTTC	-	TRBD1	TRBV27	TRBJ1-2
CASKERGTSYNEQFF	TGCGCCAGCAAAGAACGGGGGACCTCCTACAATGAGCAGTTCTTC	few	-	TRBV5-1	TRBJ2-1
CASSPGQGSANYGYTF	TGTGCCAGCAGCCCCGGACAGGGGTCGGCGAACTATGGCTACACCTTC	-	TRBD1	TRBV28	TRBJ1-2
CASSYPSPEAFF	TGTGCCAGCAGTTACCCGTCGCCGGAGGCTTTCTTT	-	-	TRBV6-2/TRBV6-3	TRBJ1-1
CASSQDEGNTGELFF	TGCGCCAGCAGCCAAGATGAGGGGAACACCGGGGAGCTGTTTTTT	-	-	TRBV4-1	TRBJ2-2
CASIGTSNTGELFF	TGTGCCAGCATCGGGACAAGCAACACCGGGGAGCTGTTTTTT	-	-	TRBV11-2	TRBJ2-2
CASSQDPNWSDYGYTF	TGTGCCAGCAGCCAAGATCCGAACTGGAGTGACTATGGCTACACCTTC	-	-	TRBV3-1/TRBV3-2	TRBJ1-2
CASTSGTGSTDTQYF	TGTGCCAGCACCTCCGGGACAGGAAGCACAGATACGCAGTATTTT	-	TRBD1	TRBV2	TRBJ2-3
CASSQDYRGRVSGYTF	TGTGCCAGCAGCCAAGATTACAGGGGGCGCGTCTCTGGCTACACCTTC	-	TRBD1	TRBV14	TRBJ1-2
CASSPSAGPFGYGYTF	TGTGCCAGCTCACCTAGTGCGGGGCCCTTCGGCTATGGCTACACCTTC	once	-	TRBV18	TRBJ1-2
CASSDRASGANVLTF	TGTGCCAGCAGTGACAGGGCCTCTGGGGCCAACGTCCTGACTTTC	-	-	TRBV25-1	TRBJ2-6
CASSESGGHTEAFF	TGTGCCAGCAGTGAATCCGGGGGGCACACTGAAGCTTTCTTT	-	-	TRBV25-1	TRBJ1-1
CASSSDGTPNQPQHF	TGTGCCAGCAGTTCTGACGGGACACCTAATCAGCCCCAGCATTTT	-	-	TRBV6-1	TRBJ1-5
CASSLRQIYEQYF	TGTGCCAGCAGCTTGAGACAGATTTACGAGCAGTACTTC	-	-	TRBV11-2	TRBJ2-7
CASSQEGRAYNSPLHF	TGCGCCAGCAGCCAAGAAGGGAGAGCCTATAATTCACCCCTCCACTTT	few	-	TRBV4-1	TRBJ1-6
CASSRYSSYEQYF	TGTGCCAGCTCCAGGTATAGCTCCTACGAGCAGTACTTC	-	-	TRBV19	TRBJ2-7
CASSSGSEDEKLFF	TGTGCCAGCAGCTCGGGTAGTGAAGATGAAAAACTGTTTTTT	-	-	TRBV5-6	TRBJ1-4
CASSLAQGVKLFF	TGTGCCAGCAGCTTGGCCCAGGGCGTAAAACTGTTTTTT	-	-	TRBV5-6	TRBJ1-4
CASSLGGPSYEQYF	TGTGCCAGCAGCTTAGGTGGCCCCTCCTACGAGCAGTACTTC	-	-	TRBV11-3	TRBJ2-7
CASRPMGAEAFF	TGTGCCAGCAGACCCATGGGGGCCGAAGCTTTCTTT	-	-	TRBV2	TRBJ1-1
CAWSVQEGESLHF	TGTGCCTGGAGTGTACAGGAAGGCGAGTCCCTCCACTTT	-	-	TRBV30	TRBJ1-6
CASSLSGEETQYF	TGTGCCAGCAGCCTTAGCGGGGAAGAGACCCAGTACTTC	-	TRBD2	TRBV3-1/TRBV3-2	TRBJ2-5
CASGPTVNSNQPQHF	TGTGCTAGTGGCCCGACAGTAAATAGCAATCAGCCCCAGCATTTT	-	-	TRBV12-5	TRBJ1-5
CASSPRAQGSNTGELFF	TGTGCCAGCAGTCCCCGAGCACAGGGGAGTAACACCGGGGAGCTGTTTTTT	-	TRBD1	TRBV28	TRBJ2-2
CAWSAAEEETQYF	TGTGCCTGGAGTGCAGCTGAGGAGGAGACCCAGTACTTC	-	-	TRBV30	TRBJ2-5
CASSLTPLEQGGTDTQYF	TGTGCCAGCAGTTTAACCCCACTTGAACAGGGGGGCACAGATACGCAGTATTTT	-	TRBD1	TRBV27	TRBJ2-3
CAISDGQVNYGYTF	TGTGCCATCAGTGATGGGCAGGTGAACTATGGCTACACCTTC	-	-	TRBV10-3	TRBJ1-2
CASSDQGMNTEAFF	TGTGCCAGCAGTGACCAGGGTATGAACACTGAAGCTTTCTTT	-	-	TRBV2	TRBJ1-1
CASSLPTEAKGEQYF	TGTGCCAGCTCCCTACCGACGGAGGCTAAAGGCGAGCAGTACTTC	-	-	TRBV18	TRBJ2-7
CASSLNRGQDTEAFF	TGTGCCAGCAGCTTAAACAGGGGGCAGGACACTGAAGCTTTCTTT	-	TRBD1	TRBV7-6	TRBJ1-1
CASSLGGYQETQYF	TGTGCCAGCAGCTTGGGAGGTTACCAAGAGACCCAGTACTTC	-	-	TRBV5-6	TRBJ2-5
CASSPWTGEAFF	TGTGCCAGCAGCCCCTGGACAGGGGAAGCTTTCTTT	-	TRBD1	TRBV11-2	TRBJ1-1
CASSLEGDRSTNYGYTF	TGTGCCAGCAGCTTAGAGGGGGACAGGAGTACTAACTATGGCTACACCTTC	-	TRBD1	TRBV7-9	TRBJ1-2
CASSPRQGMLAYGYTF	TGTGCCAGCAGCCCCCGACAGGGGATGTTGGCCTATGGCTACACCTTC	few	TRBD1	TRBV7-2	TRBJ1-2
CASSLGRGTNEKLFF	TGTGCCAGCAGCCTGGGTAGGGGCACTAATGAAAAACTGTTTTTT	-	-	TRBV5-4	TRBJ1-4